This T cell receptor (beta chain) originates from a study of OX40 agonist ivuxolimab in advanced cancers. In the study overall: Ivuxolimab doses were 0.01, 0.1, 0.3, 1.5, 3 or 10 mg/kg every 2 weeks. People who had prior anti-PD-1, anti-PD-L1 or anti-CTLA-4 therapy could take part, and 40% had some.

Clones were read by immunoSEQ multiplex PCR, and TCRdb kept only the in-frame ones, dropping some. The data contain 12,000 or so clones, just over 85% of them singletons. The CDR3 is 14 amino acids. J lost 3 bases, V lost 5 bases, and 5 bases had no gene match. From germline, CDR1 is SGHNT and CDR2 YENEEA. Overall study findings and caveats: Normalized T-cell clonal expansion was also low in a subset of nonresponders. Expansion of clones was among the lowest in partial responders at 0.1-3.0 mg/kg.

Comment on this clone: Its antigen is unknown.

The receptor's source is an adult with an advanced solid tumor such as melanoma, head and neck, liver or kidney cancer. The V call is TRBV11-3, the J call TRBJ2-3; 7 bases match TRBD2. The sample was CD4+ or CD8+ T cells sorted from blood, taken in a trial of the OX40 agonist ivuxolimab. CDR3 in DNA: TGTGCCAGCAGCCCAGGACTAGAGACAGATACGCAGTATTTT. This codes for CASSPGLETDTQYF.